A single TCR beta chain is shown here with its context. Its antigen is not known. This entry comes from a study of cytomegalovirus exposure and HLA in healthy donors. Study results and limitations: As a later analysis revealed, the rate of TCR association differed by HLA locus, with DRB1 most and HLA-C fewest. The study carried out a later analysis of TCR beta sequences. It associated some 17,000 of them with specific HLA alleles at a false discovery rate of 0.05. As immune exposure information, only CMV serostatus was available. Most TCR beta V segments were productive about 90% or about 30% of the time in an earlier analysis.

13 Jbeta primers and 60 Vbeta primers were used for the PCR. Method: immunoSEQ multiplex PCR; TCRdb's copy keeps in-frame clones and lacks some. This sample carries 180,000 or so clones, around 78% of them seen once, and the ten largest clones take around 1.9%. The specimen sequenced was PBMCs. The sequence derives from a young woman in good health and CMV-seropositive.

The CDR3 nucleotides are TGTGCCTGGAGTGTACCGGGGGCAGATACGCAGTATTTT. Encoded protein: CAWSVPGADTQYF. The chain is built from TRBV30 and TRBJ2-3; possible D gene TRBD2, 6 bases. The CDR3 is made up of 13 amino acids. V shed 0 bases and J shed 4 bases, with 8 bases lying between them. Germline CDR1 is GTSNPN and CDR2 is SVGIG (reference sequence).